Below, one TCR beta chain is given with its context. Its cognate antigen is unknown. Germline is not matched at one junction end, which may reflect a read error. Germline loops: CDR1 SGDLS, CDR2 YYNGEE. The CDR3 covers 14 residues. The sample originates from a study of metastatic and nonmetastatic thyroid tumors. The overall study: From malignant and benign thyroid patients, repertoires in blood and in tumor or nodule tissue were compared.

Until they underwent thyroid surgery, no patient had received any treatment. General study results and limits: According to reports, the diversity of TCR beta was significantly higher in malignant thyroid tumors than in benign nodules, and this held in both blood and tumor samples.

Original processing methods: Clinicopathological groups differed in CDR3, with these differences serving to build a distant-metastasis classifier for papillary thyroid cancer. TCRdb re-called the PCR reads through MiXCR. The V and J calls and clone size come from TCRdb's table, not from the authors' own analysis. The data contain 7,500 to 9,500 clones, 35% to 45% of them singletons. The receptor was isolated from a female donor with papillary thyroid cancer or a benign thyroid nodule (not recorded which). Some clones in this sample may be carry-over from other donors' samples. Sequenced sample: tumor tissue. The J gene is TRBJ2-7, the V gene TRBV9, with 8 bases fitting TRBD1. Here the CDR3 DNA reads TGTGCCAACAGCGTAGAACCAACAGGGGGAGAGCAGTACTTC. It codes for CANSVEPTGGEQYF.